Presented here are 5 T cell receptor beta chains from one specimen sequenced in a study of T cell changes during pregnancy in multiple sclerosis (dated by TCRdb to about 2019). The library was produced with the immunoSEQ multiplex PCR assay. The table comes from immuneACCESS by way of TCRdb, which keeps in-frame sequences with V and J called. Part of the clones is missing from these tables; in studies checked, under half for an unresolved V gene and the rest for unknown reasons. For this sample the table gives tens of thousands of clones, of which roughly 89% were detected only once. Approximately 3.3% of the sample comes from the top ten. Specimen: peripheral blood, collected after pregnancy. The receptors originated from a female donor in good health, enrolled as a control in a pregnancy study.

This chain joins TRBV27 and TRBJ1-1, with a tentative D call TRBD1 (6 bases). Per the germline V gene, CDR1 is MNHEY and CDR2 is SMNVEV (reference sequence). Trimming pared 6 bases from V and 5 bases from J, leaving 16 bases between. The CDR3 covers 14 residues. CDR3 nucleotide sequence: TGTGCCAGCAGGGACAGTTACCGGGAAACTGAAGCTTTCTTT. Translating gives CASRDSYRETEAFF.

This chain joins TRBV28 and TRBJ2-5; a possible D gene is TRBD2 (6 bases). V was cut by 4 bases and J by 5 bases, with 23 bases left in between. The CDR3 runs to 17 residues. CDR1 is MDHEN and CDR2 is SYDVKM in the germline V gene. CDR3 residues: CASSSRNIQGRLETQYF. CDR3 DNA: TGTGCCAGCAGTTCACGAAATATTCAAGGGAGGTTGGAGACCCAGTACTTC.

This clone was seen once. This chain links TRBV27 with TRBJ1-1; possibly TRBD1 for D (6 bases). The CDR3 runs to 14 residues. Germline CDR1 MNHEY, CDR2 SMNVEV (reference sequence). Deletions cut 5 bases from V and 4 bases from J, with 14 bases between. The CDR3 loop is CASSLFRGSTEAFF. As DNA, the CDR3 is TGTGCCAGCAGTCTCTTCAGGGGCAGCACTGAAGCTTTCTTT.

This chain uses TRBV4-3 with TRBJ1-2; D is uncertain. Looked up from germline, CDR1 is LGHNA and CDR2 is YSLEER. Trimming took 4 bases from V and 4 from J, leaving 13 bases between them. The CDR3 is made up of 14 amino acids. The CDR3 here is CASSPRHGSYGYTF. CDR3 DNA: TGCGCCAGCAGCCCGCGACATGGAAGCTATGGCTACACCTTC.

V gene TRBV6-5 combines with J gene TRBJ2-7, with 10 bases that match TRBD1. Trimming took 2 bases from V and 7 from J; bases not matched to a gene: 5. The length of the CDR3 is 14 residues. Germline V gene sequence: CDR1 MNHEY, CDR2 SVGAGI. DNA for the CDR3: TGTGCCAGCAGTTACGGACAGGGGGTAGGGGAGCAGTACTTC. It codes for CASSYGQGVGEQYF.